This T cell receptor beta chain originates from a study of blood T cell repertoires in COVID-19. At the level of the study: Both acute and convalescent COVID-19 samples were obtained from the United States, Italy and Spain.

Germline assignment: CDR1 SGDLS and CDR2 YYNGEE. Unmatched junction bases numbered 4, after V lost 3 bases and J lost 1 base. CDR3 size: 17 residues. Clones were read by immunoSEQ multiplex PCR, and TCRdb kept only the in-frame ones, dropping some. Of approximately 16,000 clones listed, approximately 91% are singletons. The V and J genes are TRBV9 and TRBJ2-1; TRBD2 aligns across 13 bases. This receptor was taken from a woman in her 70s in a cohort sampled during active or convalescent COVID-19. Input material: peripheral blood. The CDR3 nucleotides are TGTGCCAGCAGCGAGGGGACTAGCGGGGAATCCTACAATGAGCAGTTCTTC. It translates to CASSEGTSGESYNEQFF.